This entry describes one T cell receptor beta chain. The CDR3 totals 12 residues. Germline V lookup: CDR1 SEHNR, CDR2 FQNEAQ (reference sequence). The V end was cut by 1 base, the J end by 9 bases, with 7 bases between. This entry comes from a study of blood T cell repertoires in COVID-19. Measured with immunoSEQ multiplex PCR; TCRdb has only the in-frame clones, and not every one. The sample consists of 65,000 to 90,000 clones, roughly 91% of them appearing once. The chain has TRBV7-9 and TRBJ2-1; unclear D gene. The sequencing sample was made of peripheral blood. This receptor was taken from a woman aged 18-29 years with acute or convalescent COVID-19. The CDR3 DNA reads TGTGCCAGCAGCTTAGATCGGGTTGAGCAGTTCTTC. It codes for CASSLDRVEQFF.